Below, one T cell receptor (beta chain) is given with its context. Its antigen is currently unknown. Transcripts of RNA were the source for amplifying TCR beta CDR3 regions. The first-round RT-PCR employed HTBI primers together with the Qiagen OneStep RT-PCR kit. A multiplex PCR was then performed as the second round. TCRdb fed the multiplex PCR reads into MiXCR, producing one record per CDR3 protein. The table has hundreds of thousands of distinct CDR3 sequences, about 40% seen once; the top ten hold around 3%. The sample is drawn from a study of Graves' ophthalmopathy and Graves' hyperthyroidism. The study's findings and limits: Ophthalmopathy progression was predicted by the model at more than 55% sensitivity and 72% to 80% specificity.

Unmatched junction bases numbered 10, after V lost 7 bases and J lost 6 bases. The CDR3 spans 15 residues. Germline V gene sequence: CDR1 LNHDA, CDR2 SQIVND (reference sequence). Presentation of ophthalmopathy in the donors involved moderate-to-severe activity, CAS ≥3, NOSPECS ≥4 and a duration under 3 months. This chain links TRBV19 with TRBJ1-3; 9 bases fit TRBD1. The sample comprised peripheral blood. The clonotype was recovered from an adult man with Graves' ophthalmopathy. CDR3 residues: CASTGTGLWINTIYF. CDR3 nucleotide sequence: TGTGCCAGTACCGGGACAGGGCTCTGGATAAACACCATATATTTT.